This T cell receptor beta chain is from a study of PD-L1 blockade in urothelial cancer. For the study at large: After treatment start, blood was analyzed at 3 weeks (second dose) and at 6 weeks.

Looked up from germline, CDR1 is SGHTS and CDR2 is YDEGEE. The CDR3 sequence is 13 residues long. Trimming shortened V by 2 bases and J by 4 bases, and 7 bases separated the two germline ends. The protocol was immunoSEQ multiplex PCR, while the TCRdb copy is restricted to in-frame clones and leaves out a portion. The sample records 85,000 to 130,000 clones, roughly nine tenths being singletons. It was locally advanced or metastatic urothelial carcinoma that patients had. Pretreatment and on-treatment samples were taken, numbering 1 to 8 per patient. The rearrangement links TRBV5-8 to TRBJ2-1, with a weak D call TRBD1 (5 bases). The input for sequencing was PBMCs, taken around atezolizumab (anti-PD-L1) treatment. The TCR sequence derives from a woman of 80 years or more with urothelial cancer. CDR3 nucleotide sequence: TGTGCCAGCAGCTTTGGGGCATACAATGAGCAGTTCTTC. This encodes CASSFGAYNEQFF. The full variable domain, with the rest looked up from reference TRBV5-8 and TRBJ2-1, is EAGVTQSPTHLIKTRGQQATLRCSPISGHTSVYWYQQALGLGLQFLLWYDEGEERNRGNFPPRFSGRQFPNYSSELNVNALELEDSALYLCASSFGAYNEQFFGPGTRLTVL.